One sample yielded the 14 T cell receptor beta chains listed below, sequenced in a study of blood T cell repertoires in COVID-19. TCRdb's table, derived via immunoSEQ multiplex PCR, lists solely in-frame clones and lacks some. The data hold around 300,000 clones, with under 90% observed a single time. Specimen: PBMCs or T cells enriched from blood (not recorded which). The receptors here all came from a woman aged 60-75 years who had recovered from COVID-19.

The chain joins TRBV7-2 to TRBJ1-5, with no clear D. This CDR3 has 13 amino acids. Trimming left V 3 bases short and J 5 bases short, with 8 bases between. Germline V gene sequence: CDR1 SGHTA, CDR2 FQGNSA. The CDR3 loop is CASSFQGDQPQHF. The CDR3 nucleotides are TGTGCCAGCAGCTTTCAAGGAGATCAGCCCCAGCATTTT.

This clone was seen a handful of times. The rearrangement joins TRBV20-1 to TRBJ1-2; D unclear. Trimming shortened V by 3 bases and J by 7 bases, and 21 bases separated the two germline ends. The germline V gene encodes CDR1 DFQATT and CDR2 SNEGSKA (reference sequence). The CDR3 spans 15 residues. The CDR3 region is CSASLFGETRRGYTF. The CDR3, as DNA: TGCAGTGCTAGTTTATTCGGGGAAACTCGTCGTGGCTACACCTTC.

This chain uses TRBV28 with TRBJ1-5; no clear D. The CDR3 consists of 14 residues. Trimming removed 2 bases at V and 2 bases at J, with 7 bases between. CDR1 and CDR2 from the germline V gene are MDHEN and SYDVKM. Written as DNA, the CDR3 is TGTGCCAGCAGTTTACACTCGGGCAATCAGCCCCAGCATTTT. Translation gives CASSLHSGNQPQHF.

The J gene is TRBJ1-3, the V gene TRBV19, with no clear D. V was shortened by 8 bases and J by 2 bases, with 13 bases between the two germline ends. The germline CDR1 and CDR2 sequences are LNHDA and SQIVND (reference sequence). The CDR3 spans 14 residues. CDR3: CASRLEGTGNTIYF. CDR3 nucleotides: TGTGCCAGTCGCCTTGAGGGTACTGGAAACACCATATATTTT.

The rearrangement uses TRBV3-1 (or the pseudogene TRBV3-2) and TRBJ1-5; 7 nucleotides line up with TRBD1. CDR1 is LGHDT and CDR2 is YNNKEL in the germline V gene (reference sequence). CDR3 length: 13 amino acids. The trim removed 8 bases at V and 4 bases at J, leaving 5 bases unmatched. The chain's CDR3 is CASGAQGNQPQHF. In nucleotides, the CDR3 is TGTGCCAGCGGGGCACAGGGGAATCAGCCCCAGCATTTT.

CDR3 nucleotides: TGTGCCAGCAGCCCGGCGGGGGAGAACACTGAAGCTTTCTTT. Its translation: CASSPAGENTEAFF. This rearrangement joins TRBV7-3 to TRBJ1-1; D might be TRBD1 (5 bases). The CDR3 length is 14 residues. Trimming stripped 5 bases from V and 1 base from J, with 11 bases between. The germline V gene encodes CDR1 SGHTA and CDR2 FQGTGA. The full variable domain, its missing parts supplied by reference TRBV7-3 and TRBJ1-1, is GAGVSQTPSNKVTEKGKYVELRCDPISGHTALYWYRQSLGQGPEFLIYFQGTGAADDSGLPNDRFFAVRPEGSVSTLKIQRTERGDSAVYLCASSPAGENTEAFFGQGTRLTVV.

The V call is TRBV28, the J call TRBJ2-1; 7 positions agree with TRBD2. This CDR3 is 16 amino acids long. The J segment lost 1 base and the V segment lost 4 bases, leaving 7 bases of the junction unmatched. CDR1 MDHEN and CDR2 SYDVKM come from the germline V gene. The CDR3 DNA sequence: TGTGCCAGCAGTTCGGCTAGCGGCTATTCCTACAATGAGCAGTTCTTC. The encoded protein is CASSSASGYSYNEQFF. The variable domain in full, with the rest retrieved from reference TRBV28 and TRBJ2-1, is DVKVTQSSRYLVKRTGEKVFLECVQDMDHENMFWYRQDPGLGLRLIYFSYDVKMKEKGDIPEGYSVSREKKERFSLILESASTNQTSMYLCASSSASGYSYNEQFFGPGTRLTVL.

The chain employs TRBV2 and TRBJ2-1, with a possible D match to TRBD1 (5 bases). The germline V and J ends were trimmed by 7 bases and 0 bases, with 10 bases remaining between them. Germline CDR1 is SNHLY and CDR2 is FYNNEI. The CDR3 runs 14 residues. The CDR3 is CASIGVSSYNEQFF. CDR3 nucleotide sequence: TGTGCCAGCATAGGGGTGAGCTCCTACAATGAGCAGTTCTTC.

The count of this clone is one. The J gene is TRBJ1-6, the V gene TRBV2, with TRBD1 matching 7 bases. Trimming cost V 6 bases and J 3 bases; bases outside gene matches: 8. This CDR3 contains 16 residues. Germline V gene data show CDR1 as SNHLY and CDR2 as FYNNEI. CDR3: CASRAGQAYYNSPLHF. The CDR3 nucleotides are TGTGCCAGCAGAGCAGGACAGGCCTACTATAATTCACCCCTCCACTTT.

The CDR3 DNA follows: TGTGCCAGCAGTGAATTTCTCTCCGGGGTTGATACGCAGTATTTT. Translation gives CASSEFLSGVDTQYF. This chain links TRBV2 with TRBJ2-3; tentatively, D is TRBD2 (5 bases). CDR3 size: 15 residues. V shed 2 bases and J shed 6 bases, with 15 bases lying between them. Germline CDR1 and CDR2: SNHLY and FYNNEI. Looking up the rest from reference TRBV2 and TRBJ2-3 gives the full variable domain: EPEVTQTPSHQVTQMGQEVILRCVPISNHLYFYWYRQILGQKVEFLVSFYNNEISEKSEIFDDQFSVERPDGSNFTLKIRSTKLEDSAMYFCASSEFLSGVDTQYFGPGTRLTVL.

V and J are TRBV3-1 (or the pseudogene TRBV3-2) and TRBJ2-1, with TRBD2 as a possible D gene (6 bases). The length of the CDR3 is 15 residues. V was clipped by 3 bases and J by 8 bases, with 17 bases between them. In germline, CDR1 is LGHDT, CDR2 YNNKEL (reference sequence). The CDR3 coding sequence is TGTGCCAGCAGCCATTTCGGGGGAGTGGTTGATGAGCAGTTCTTC. It is translated as CASSHFGGVVDEQFF.

This clone has only one observation. This chain joins TRBV3-1 (or the pseudogene TRBV3-2) and TRBJ2-1; tentative D call: TRBD2 (5 bases). This CDR3 is 14 amino acids long. Trimming stripped 4 bases from V and 3 bases from J, with 10 bases between. Germline assignment: CDR1 LGHDT and CDR2 YNNKEL (reference sequence). CDR3 coding DNA: TGTGCCAGCAGCCCGAACGGGGTCTACAATGAGCAGTTCTTC. It encodes CASSPNGVYNEQFF.

This sequence joins TRBV20-1 and TRBJ1-5; D might be TRBD1 (5 bases). Trimming cost V 3 bases and J 4 bases, with 16 bases left between them. The V gene's germline CDR1 is DFQATT and CDR2 SNEGSKA (reference sequence). There are 15 residues in the CDR3. CDR3 amino acids: CSASDPRVVNQPQHF. CDR3 DNA: TGCAGTGCTAGTGATCCCAGGGTGGTAAATCAGCCCCAGCATTTT.

The rearrangement joins TRBV2 to TRBJ1-5; 8 bases match TRBD1. CDR1 and CDR2 (germline): SNHLY, FYNNEI. The CDR3 extends over 14 amino acids. J gave up 2 bases and V 4 bases, and 1 base lay outside the gene matches. The CDR3 region is CASSGDRRNQPQHF. CDR3 sequence (DNA): TGTGCCAGCAGTGGGGACAGGCGCAATCAGCCCCAGCATTTT.